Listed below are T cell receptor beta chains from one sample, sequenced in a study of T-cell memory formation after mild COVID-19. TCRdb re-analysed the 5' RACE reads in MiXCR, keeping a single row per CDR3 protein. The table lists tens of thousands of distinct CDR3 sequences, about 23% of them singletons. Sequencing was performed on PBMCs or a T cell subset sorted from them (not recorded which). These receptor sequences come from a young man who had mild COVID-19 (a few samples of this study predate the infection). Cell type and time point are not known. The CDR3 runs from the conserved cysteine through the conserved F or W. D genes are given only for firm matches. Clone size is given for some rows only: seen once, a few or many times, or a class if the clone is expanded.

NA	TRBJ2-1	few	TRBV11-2	CASSEEGSSYNEQFF	TGTGCCAGCAGCGAGGAGGGGAGCTCCTACAATGAGCAGTTCTTC
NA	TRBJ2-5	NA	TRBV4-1	CASSQDGLPQETQYF	TGCGCCAGCAGCCAAGATGGGCTACCCCAAGAGACCCAGTACTTC
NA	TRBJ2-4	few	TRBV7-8	CASSSSVEIAKNIQYF	TGTGCCAGCAGCTCCTCGGTTGAGATAGCCAAAAACATTCAGTACTTC
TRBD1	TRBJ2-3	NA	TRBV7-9	CASSSPRGHGTDTQYF	TGTGCCAGCAGCTCCCCCAGGGGGCACGGCACAGATACGCAGTATTTT
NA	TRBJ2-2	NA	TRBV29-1	CSVDEAAGTGELFF	TGCAGCGTTGATGAGGCTGCGGGGACCGGGGAGCTGTTTTTT
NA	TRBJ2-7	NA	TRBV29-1	CSVEDRGAEGEQYF	TGCAGCGTTGAAGATCGGGGGGCAGAGGGCGAGCAGTACTTC
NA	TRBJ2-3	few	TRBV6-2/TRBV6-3	CASSYLRYTTDTQYF	TGTGCCAGCAGTTACTTAAGATATACCACAGATACGCAGTATTTT
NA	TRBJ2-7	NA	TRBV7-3	CASSLTRRYEQYF	TGTGCCAGCAGCTTAACCCGGCGATACGAGCAGTACTTC
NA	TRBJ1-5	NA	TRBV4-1	CASSPDDTNQPQHF	TGCGCCAGCAGCCCGGATGACACCAATCAGCCCCAGCATTTT
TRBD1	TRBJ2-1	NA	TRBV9	CASSVGQGNGNEQFF	TGTGCCAGCAGCGTCGGACAGGGAAATGGCAATGAGCAGTTCTTC
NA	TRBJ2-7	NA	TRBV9	CASSVDGAAYEQYF	TGTGCCAGCAGCGTAGACGGGGCCGCCTACGAGCAGTACTTC
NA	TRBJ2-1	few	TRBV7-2	CASSLEARSSYNEQFF	TGTGCCAGCAGCTTAGAAGCGCGTAGCTCCTACAATGAGCAGTTCTTC
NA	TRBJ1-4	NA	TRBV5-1	CASSLGYEKLFF	TGCGCCAGCAGCTTGGGCTATGAAAAACTGTTTTTT
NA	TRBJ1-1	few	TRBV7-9	CASSPLRLVTEAFF	TGTGCCAGCAGCCCCCTTCGGTTGGTGACTGAAGCTTTCTTT
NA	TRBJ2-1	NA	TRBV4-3	CASSQGPGIYNEQFF	TGCGCCAGCAGCCAAGGGCCCGGCATCTACAATGAGCAGTTCTTC
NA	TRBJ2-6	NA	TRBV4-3	CASSQDKRTDYSGANVLTF	TGCGCCAGCAGCCAAGATAAGAGGACAGACTACTCTGGGGCCAACGTCCTGACTTTC
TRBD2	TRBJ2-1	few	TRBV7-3	CASSLFGGGNNEQFF	TGTGCCAGCAGCTTATTCGGCGGGGGGAACAATGAGCAGTTCTTC
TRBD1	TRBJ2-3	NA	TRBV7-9	CASSLGGTGATDTQYF	TGTGCCAGCAGCTTAGGTGGTACAGGGGCAACAGATACGCAGTATTTT
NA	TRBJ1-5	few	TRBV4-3	CASSQDFQGYQPQHF	TGCGCCAGCAGCCAAGATTTCCAGGGGTATCAGCCCCAGCATTTT
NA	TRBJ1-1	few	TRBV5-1	CASSFYQGLFTEAFF	TGCGCCAGCAGCTTTTATCAGGGGTTGTTCACTGAAGCTTTCTTT
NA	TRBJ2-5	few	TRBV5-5	CASSRPLSETQYF	TGTGCCAGCAGCCGACCTTTGTCCGAGACCCAGTACTTC
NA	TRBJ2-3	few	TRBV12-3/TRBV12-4	CASSFRVGTDTQYF	TGTGCCAGCAGTTTCAGGGTTGGCACAGATACGCAGTATTTT
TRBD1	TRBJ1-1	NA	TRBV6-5	CASRQDRGTEAFF	TGTGCCAGCAGACAGGACAGGGGAACTGAAGCTTTCTTT
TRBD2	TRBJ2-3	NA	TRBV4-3	CASSQILAATDTQYF	TGCGCCAGCAGCCAGATACTAGCGGCCACAGATACGCAGTATTTT
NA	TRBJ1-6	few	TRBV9	CASSVSGGRVPLHF	TGTGCCAGCAGCGTTTCCGGGGGGCGTGTACCCCTCCACTTT
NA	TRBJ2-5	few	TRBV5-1	CASSSDWGEQETQYF	TGCGCCAGCAGCTCAGACTGGGGGGAGCAAGAGACCCAGTACTTC
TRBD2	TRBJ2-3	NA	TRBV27	CASSLTSGGWLDTQYF	TGTGCCAGCAGTTTGACTAGCGGGGGGTGGTTAGATACGCAGTATTTT
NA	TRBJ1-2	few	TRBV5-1	CASSLARGGIGYGYTF	TGCGCCAGCAGCTTGGCCCGCGGGGGGATTGGCTATGGCTACACCTTC
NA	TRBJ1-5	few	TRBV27	CASGATSNQPQHF	TGTGCCAGCGGTGCGACCTCGAATCAGCCCCAGCATTTT
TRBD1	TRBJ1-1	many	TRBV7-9	CASSFGTGFLDTEAFF	TGTGCCAGCAGCTTCGGGACAGGTTTCTTGGACACTGAAGCTTTCTTT
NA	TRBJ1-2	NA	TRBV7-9	CASSSTTRPTRDGYTF	TGTGCCAGCAGCTCCACTACCCGCCCGACGCGCGATGGCTACACCTTC
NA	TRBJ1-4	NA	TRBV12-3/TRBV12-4	CASSRTVTNEKLFF	TGTGCCAGCAGTCGGACGGTAACTAATGAAAAACTGTTTTTT
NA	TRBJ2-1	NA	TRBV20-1	CSARDFSEQFF	TGCAGTGCTAGAGATTTTAGTGAGCAGTTCTTC
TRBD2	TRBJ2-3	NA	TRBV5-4	CASSFTSGGPSTDTQYF	TGTGCCAGCAGCTTCACTAGCGGGGGCCCCAGCACAGATACGCAGTATTTT
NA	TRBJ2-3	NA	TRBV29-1	CSGAVSDTQYF	TGCAGCGGGGCAGTATCCGATACGCAGTATTTT
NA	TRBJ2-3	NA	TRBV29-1	CSVDAAGRYTDTQYF	TGCAGCGTTGATGCCGCAGGGCGTTACACAGATACGCAGTATTTT
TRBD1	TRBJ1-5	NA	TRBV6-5	CASSSLQGAVWSQHF	TGTGCCAGCAGTTCCTTACAGGGGGCTGTTTGGTCCCAGCATTTT
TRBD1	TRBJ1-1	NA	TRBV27	CASSGQGAFTEAFF	TGTGCCAGCAGCGGTCAGGGGGCCTTCACTGAAGCTTTCTTT
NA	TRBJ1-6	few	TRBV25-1	CASADFGTMGDQPLHF	TGTGCCAGCGCAGATTTCGGGACAATGGGAGATCAACCCCTCCACTTT
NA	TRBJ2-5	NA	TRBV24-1	CATSDLETQYF	TGTGCCACCAGTGATCTGGAGACCCAGTACTTC
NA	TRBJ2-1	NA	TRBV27	CASIGGRDEQFF	TGTGCCAGCATCGGCGGGCGGGATGAGCAGTTCTTC
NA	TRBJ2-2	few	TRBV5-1	CASSLPRGDGELFF	TGCGCCAGCAGCCTCCCCAGGGGGGACGGGGAGCTGTTTTTT
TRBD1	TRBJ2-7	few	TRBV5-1	CASSPGTVAYEQYF	TGCGCCAGCAGCCCCGGGACAGTTGCCTACGAGCAGTACTTC
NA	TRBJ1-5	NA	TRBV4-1	CASSQEVRGKAQHF	TGCGCCAGCAGCCAAGAAGTGAGAGGGAAAGCCCAGCATTTT
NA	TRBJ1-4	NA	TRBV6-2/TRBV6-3	CASEGVLGKLFF	TGTGCCAGCGAGGGGGTTTTAGGAAAACTGTTTTTT
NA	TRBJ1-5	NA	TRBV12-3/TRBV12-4	CASSLAGFVQPQHF	TGTGCCAGCAGTTTGGCAGGGTTCGTCCAGCCCCAGCATTTT
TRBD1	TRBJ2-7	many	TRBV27	CASSKTLDRDNYEQYF	TGTGCCAGCAGCAAAACTCTTGACAGGGATAATTACGAGCAGTACTTC
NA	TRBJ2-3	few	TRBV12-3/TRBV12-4	CASRLAYTDTQYF	TGTGCCAGCCGGCTAGCCTACACAGATACGCAGTATTTT
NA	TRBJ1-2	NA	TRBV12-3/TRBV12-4	CASTDGYYGYTF	TGTGCCAGCACGGACGGATATTATGGCTACACCTTC
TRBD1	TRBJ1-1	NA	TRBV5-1	CASSHGQGNTEAFF	TGCGCCAGCAGCCACGGACAGGGAAACACTGAAGCTTTCTTT
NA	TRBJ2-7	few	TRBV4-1	CASSQERHLSYEQYF	TGCGCCAGCAGCCAAGAGAGGCATCTCTCCTACGAGCAGTACTTC
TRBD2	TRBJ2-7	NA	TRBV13	CASSASSGSSYEQYF	TGTGCCAGCAGCGCATCTAGCGGGAGCTCCTACGAGCAGTACTTC